This TCR beta chain was sequenced for a study of cytomegalovirus exposure and HLA in healthy donors. Study conclusions and caveats: For TCR beta chains, V- and J-gene trimming was later linked to a missense DCLRE1C variant.

PCR used 60 Vbeta primers and 13 Jbeta primers. Assay used: immunoSEQ multiplex PCR; TCRdb lists only in-frame clones, some missing. The sample comprises around 100,000 clones, about four fifths of which are singletons, and under 2.5% rests with the top ten. Of note for this clone: Its target is unknown.

The clonotype originates from a young man in good health and CMV-seronegative. The sample consisted of PBMCs.

This chain's CDR3 is CASSLATGKSYEQYF. The CDR3 DNA reads as TGTGCCAGCAGCTTGGCGACAGGGAAAAGCTACGAGCAGTACTTC. This chain connects TRBV5-4 to TRBJ2-7; 7 bases are shared with TRBD1. CDR1 and CDR2 (germline): SGHNT, YYREEE (reference sequence). V lost 0 bases, J lost 3 bases, and 6 bases stayed unmatched. The CDR3 is 15 residues long.